This is a list of T cell receptor beta chains from one sample in a study of blood T cell repertoires in COVID-19. Clones were sequenced by immunoSEQ multiplex PCR, and TCRdb holds only the in-frame ones, with some missing. The sample has more than 200,000 clones; around 90% are singletons. The source material was peripheral blood. The receptors here all came from a young man with active or convalescent COVID-19. The CDR3 runs from the conserved cysteine through the conserved F or W. A D gene is named only where the DNA matches it firmly. Clone sizes are given selectively: once, few, many, or a class where the clone is expanded.

. | few | TRBJ2-1 | TRBV10-3 | CAISESLGSRNEQFF | TGTGCCATCAGTGAGTCGCTTGGTAGCCGCAATGAGCAGTTCTTC
TRBD1 | . | TRBJ1-1 | TRBV9 | CASRDYRGGTEAFF | TGTGCCAGCAGGGACTACAGGGGAGGTACTGAAGCTTTCTTT
TRBD1 | . | TRBJ1-6 | TRBV2 | CASGDRAYNSPLHF | TGTGCCAGCGGTGACAGGGCCTATAATTCACCCCTCCACTTT
TRBD1 | . | TRBJ2-5 | TRBV7-2 | CASTLDRDQETQYF | TGTGCCAGCACCCTCGACAGGGACCAAGAGACCCAGTACTTC
. | . | TRBJ1-1 | TRBV7-9 | CASSLGVGMDTEAFF | TGTGCCAGCAGCTTAGGAGTGGGCATGGACACTGAAGCTTTCTTT
. | . | TRBJ1-4 | TRBV12-2 | CASRSSPRRGTNEKLFF | TGTGCAAGTCGCTCGTCTCCCAGGAGGGGCACTAATGAAAAACTGTTTTTT
. | . | TRBJ2-7 | TRBV27 | CASSHLSGRAGNSYEQYF | TGTGCCAGCAGTCACCTATCGGGCAGGGCTGGAAATTCCTACGAGCAGTACTTC
. | . | TRBJ2-2 | TRBV15 | CATSRDAGAANTGELFF | TGTGCCACCAGCAGAGATGCAGGGGCCGCGAACACCGGGGAGCTGTTTTTT
. | . | TRBJ2-7 | TRBV5-5 | CASSLPGQPTYEQYF | TGTGCCAGCAGCTTGCCAGGACAGCCAACCTACGAGCAGTACTTC
. | . | TRBJ2-7 | TRBV19 | CASSHRTPYYEQYF | TGTGCCAGTAGTCACCGGACACCCTACTACGAGCAGTACTTC
TRBD2 | . | TRBJ2-1 | TRBV15 | CATSRDLAGNEQFF | TGTGCCACCAGCAGAGATCTAGCGGGAAATGAGCAGTTCTTC
TRBD1 | . | TRBJ2-7 | TRBV28 | CASRTGRIYEQYF | TGTGCCAGTCGGACAGGACGGATCTACGAGCAGTACTTC
. | . | TRBJ1-1 | TRBV21-1 | CASSKMEAEMNTEAFF | TGTGCCAGCAGCAAAATGGAGGCGGAGATGAACACTGAAGCTTTCTTT
TRBD2 | . | TRBJ2-7 | TRBV2 | CASKTRGGATYEQYF | TGTGCCAGCAAAACTAGGGGAGGGGCGACTTACGAGCAGTACTTC
. | . | TRBJ1-4 | TRBV28 | CASSLSGPATNEKLFF | TGTGCCAGCAGTTTGTCAGGGCCTGCAACTAATGAAAAACTGTTTTTT
TRBD2 | . | TRBJ2-7 | TRBV5-1 | CASRSGTYEQYF | TGCGCCAGCAGGAGCGGGACCTACGAGCAGTACTTC
. | . | TRBJ2-1 | TRBV29-1 | CSVKPRSSYNEQFF | TGCAGCGTTAAACCCCGGAGCTCCTACAATGAGCAGTTCTTC
TRBD2 | . | TRBJ2-3 | TRBV5-1 | CASSLPSGGSTDTQYF | TGCGCCAGCAGCTTGCCTAGCGGGGGTAGCACAGATACGCAGTATTTT
TRBD1 | once | TRBJ2-7 | TRBV2 | CASIRSGTGQYEQYF | TGTGCCAGCATCCGCTCCGGGACAGGGCAATACGAGCAGTACTTC
. | . | TRBJ2-5 | TRBV15 | CATTQGSSETQYF | TGTGCCACGACGCAGGGGTCCTCCGAGACCCAGTACTTC
. | . | TRBJ2-1 | TRBV7-9 | CASSLLGLYNEQFF | TGTGCCAGCAGCCTACTGGGGCTCTACAATGAGCAGTTCTTC
TRBD1 | . | TRBJ1-2 | TRBV3-1/TRBV3-2 | CASSQAGQGPYYGYTF | TGTGCCAGCAGCCAAGCGGGACAGGGGCCTTACTATGGCTACACCTTC
TRBD1 | . | TRBJ1-5 | TRBV19 | CASSTPPGGGQGGSGNQPQHF | TGTGCCAGTAGTACTCCCCCGGGAGGGGGACAGGGTGGATCGGGCAATCAGCCCCAGCATTTT
TRBD2 | . | TRBJ2-3 | TRBV5-1 | CASSPVGAGGFTDTQYF | TGCGCCAGCAGCCCGGTAGGAGCGGGAGGATTCACAGATACGCAGTATTTT
TRBD2 | . | TRBJ2-7 | TRBV6-5 | CASSYLTSGGYEQYF | TGTGCCAGCAGTTACTTGACTAGCGGAGGGTACGAGCAGTACTTC
. | . | TRBJ2-2 | TRBV28 | CASSLGGWGANTGELFF | TGTGCCAGCAGTTTAGGCGGTTGGGGGGCGAACACCGGGGAGCTGTTTTTT
TRBD1 | once | TRBJ1-6 | TRBV6-5 | CASSKFTGVGSPLHF | TGTGCCAGCAGTAAATTTACAGGGGTCGGTTCACCCCTCCACTTT
. | . | TRBJ1-5 | TRBV4-1 | CASSQDRVQPQHF | TGCGCCAGCAGCCAAGATCGGGTGCAGCCCCAGCATTTT
. | . | TRBJ2-5 | TRBV28 | CASTSRGHKQETQYF | TGTGCCAGCACTTCGCGGGGCCATAAACAAGAGACCCAGTACTTC